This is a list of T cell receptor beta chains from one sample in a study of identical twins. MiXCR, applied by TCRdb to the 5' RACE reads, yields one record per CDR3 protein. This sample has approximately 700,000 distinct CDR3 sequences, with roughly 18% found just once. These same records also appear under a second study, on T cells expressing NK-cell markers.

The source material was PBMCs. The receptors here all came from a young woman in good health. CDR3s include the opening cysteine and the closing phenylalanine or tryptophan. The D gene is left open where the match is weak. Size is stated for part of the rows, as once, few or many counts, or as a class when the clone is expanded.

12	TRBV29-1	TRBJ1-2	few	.	CSVAGGHYGYTF	TGCAGCGTTGCTGGAGGCCACTATGGCTACACCTTC
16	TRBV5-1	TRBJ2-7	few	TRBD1	CASSLVPGTGGNEQYF	TGCGCCAGCAGCTTGGTGCCCGGGACAGGGGGCAACGAGCAGTACTTC
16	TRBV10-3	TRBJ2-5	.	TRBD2	CASRGTSGRETKTQYF	TGTGCCAGTCGAGGGACTAGCGGGAGGGAAACAAAGACCCAGTACTTC
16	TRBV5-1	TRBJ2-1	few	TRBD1	CASSTPPGTGSNEQFF	TGCGCCAGCAGCACACCCCCCGGGACAGGGTCCAATGAGCAGTTCTTC
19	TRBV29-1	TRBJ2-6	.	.	CSVVSAPINGPSGANVLTF	TGCAGCGTTGTATCGGCACCTATTAACGGCCCGTCTGGGGCCAACGTCCTGACTTTC
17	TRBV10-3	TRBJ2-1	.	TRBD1	CATTTSGGQRSYNEQFF	TGTGCCACCACGACCTCAGGGGGTCAGAGGTCCTACAATGAGCAGTTCTTC
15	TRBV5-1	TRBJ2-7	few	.	CASSLVQGLTYEQYF	TGCGCCAGCAGCTTGGTACAGGGCCTAACCTACGAGCAGTACTTC
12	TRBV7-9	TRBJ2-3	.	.	CARSASTDTQYF	TGTGCCAGAAGTGCTAGCACAGATACGCAGTATTTT
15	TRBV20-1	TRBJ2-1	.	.	CSARAVGTGYNEQFF	TGCAGTGCTAGAGCCGTCGGGACGGGCTACAATGAGCAGTTCTTC
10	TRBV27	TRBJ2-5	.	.	CASSWETQYF	TGTGCCAGCAGTTGGGAGACCCAGTACTTC
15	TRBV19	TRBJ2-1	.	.	CASSIRGVTYNEQFF	TGTGCCAGTAGTATAAGGGGGGTTACCTACAATGAGCAGTTCTTC
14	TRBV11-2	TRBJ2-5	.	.	CASSLEPSVGTQYF	TGTGCCAGCAGCTTAGAGCCTAGCGTCGGGACCCAGTACTTC
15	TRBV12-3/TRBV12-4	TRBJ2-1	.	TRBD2	CASSFAGGSFSEQFF	TGTGCCAGCAGTTTTGCGGGGGGCTCGTTTAGTGAGCAGTTCTTC
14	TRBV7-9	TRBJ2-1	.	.	CASSPRGRYNEQFF	TGTGCCAGCAGCCCGCGAGGGCGCTACAATGAGCAGTTCTTC
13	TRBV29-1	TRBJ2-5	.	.	CSVDKGYQETQYF	TGCAGCGTTGATAAGGGTTACCAAGAGACCCAGTACTTC
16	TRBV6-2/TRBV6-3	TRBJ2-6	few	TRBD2	CASRVAGAAGANVLTF	TGTGCCAGCAGGGTTGCGGGAGCGGCTGGGGCCAACGTCCTGACTTTC
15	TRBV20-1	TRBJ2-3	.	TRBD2	CSARVLAGGRDTQYF	TGCAGTGCTAGAGTCCTAGCGGGGGGGCGAGATACGCAGTATTTT
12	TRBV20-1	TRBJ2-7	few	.	CSARGTGPEQYF	TGCAGTGCTAGAGGAACAGGCCCCGAGCAGTACTTC
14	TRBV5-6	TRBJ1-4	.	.	CASSLLATNEKLFF	TGTGCCAGCAGCTTGCTAGCAACTAATGAAAAACTGTTTTTT
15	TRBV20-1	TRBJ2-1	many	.	CSARSWRAHLSEQFF	TGCAGTGCTAGGAGTTGGCGCGCCCACCTATCGGAGCAGTTCTTC